This is a list of T cell receptor beta chains from one sample in a study of blood T cells in healthy people across ages. One entry per CDR3 protein results from TCRdb running MiXCR on the 5' RACE reads. The sample carries some 790,000 distinct CDR3 sequences, less than 35% recorded once. The specimen was blood. These receptor sequences come from a woman older than 75 in good health. The CDR3 runs from the conserved cysteine through the conserved F or W.

j_gene,v_gene,len,CDR3aa
TRBJ2-4,TRBV7-2,17,CASSLSSVTGSKNIQYF
TRBJ1-2,TRBV6-6,13,CASSLLQPNGYTF
TRBJ2-1,TRBV12-3/TRBV12-4,15,CASSRAGGIDNEQFF
TRBJ1-4,TRBV12-3/TRBV12-4,15,CASSLTTGGGEKLFF
TRBJ2-1,TRBV13,14,CASSPTRVANEQFF
TRBJ2-7,TRBV7-2,14,CASSTLVPQGQQYF
TRBJ1-1,TRBV7-2,13,CASRVQANTEAFF
TRBJ2-3,TRBV11-2,16,CASSRGPNPSTDTQYF
TRBJ2-1,TRBV7-2,17,CASSSRLQGADLGEQFF
TRBJ2-3,TRBV21-1,16,CASSSRLAGYTDTQYF
TRBJ2-6,TRBV7-2,16,CASSLGGGRRANVLTF
TRBJ1-2,TRBV12-3/TRBV12-4,16,CASSSETGWDPGGYTF
TRBJ2-3,TRBV30,17,CAWSVTRTSEGTDTQYF
TRBJ2-1,TRBV20-1,12,CSASGGAYEQFF
TRBJ1-4,TRBV12-3/TRBV12-4,13,CASSLQENEKLFF
TRBJ2-5,TRBV20-1,15,CSARDGAKNQETQYF
TRBJ2-5,TRBV11-2,16,CASSLGVAGTGGTQYF
TRBJ1-5,TRBV11-2,10,CVSICQPQHF
TRBJ1-2,TRBV6-2/TRBV6-3,15,CASNRETGTRGGYTF
TRBJ1-6,TRBV7-9,18,CASSLYFGGSSYNSPLHF
TRBJ2-3,TRBV29-1,17,CSVGRKPRGASTDTQYF
TRBJ2-7,TRBV12-3/TRBV12-4,12,CASSPTGTEQYF
TRBJ1-6,TRBV18,15,CASSQDTRGSSPLHF
TRBJ1-2,TRBV6-2/TRBV6-3,15,CASSSLQTAGYGHTF
TRBJ2-7,TRBV27,15,CASSLGTGGCYEQYF
TRBJ2-1,TRBV6-2/TRBV6-3,15,CASSDRGYSYNEQFF
TRBJ2-2,TRBV7-2,14,CASSFRGQAGELFF
TRBJ2-7,TRBV3-1,15,CASSQDKKGLNEQYF